These 5 T cell receptor beta chains were all obtained from the same sample, sequenced in a study of shared clonotypes between healthy human individuals. The method was immunoSEQ multiplex PCR; TCRdb's version includes in-frame clones alone and lacks a portion of them. The table records about 680,000 clones, roughly 72% of them present only once. Sequencing was carried out using memory CD4+ T cells sorted from blood. Subset of the sample: CD45RA-negative fraction. All receptors come from a woman in her thirties in good health.

As for this clone: The identical CDR3 is also encoded by other nucleotide sequences in the sample. This chain uses TRBV2 with TRBJ2-3; D unresolved. The CDR3 sequence is 16 residues long. V gave up 0 bases and J gave up 0 bases, with 10 bases separating them. CDR1 and CDR2 from the germline V gene are SNHLY and FYNNEI. The DNA for the CDR3 is TGTGCCAGCAGTGAAGCGCGAGCGACTAGCACAGATACGCAGTATTTT. It is translated as CASSEARATSTDTQYF.

V is TRBV6-1 and J is TRBJ1-1, with 10 nucleotides matching TRBD1. Losses at the gene ends were 6 bases for V and 0 bases for J; bases not matched to a gene: 4. Germline V gene data show CDR1 as MNHNS and CDR2 as SASEGT. The CDR3 consists of 15 residues. This CDR3 reads CASSLGQGLNTEAFF. The CDR3 region has the DNA TGTGCCAGCAGCCTGGGACAGGGGTTGAACACTGAAGCTTTCTTT.

This sequence joins TRBV28 and TRBJ2-7; weak D call: TRBD2 (5 bases). Germline V gene sequence: CDR1 MDHEN, CDR2 SYDVKM. The V and J ends lost 6 bases and 4 bases respectively, with 16 bases between them. This CDR3 is 14 amino acids long. The CDR3 protein is CASRTGERRYEQYF. CDR3 bases: TGTGCCAGCAGAACCGGGGAAAGGCGTTACGAGCAGTACTTC.

V is TRBV5-1 and J is TRBJ2-3; 9 positions agree with TRBD2. The V gene end was trimmed by 0 bases and the J gene end by 1 base; junction bases not matched to a gene: 15. The length of the CDR3 is 20 residues. Germline-derived CDR1 and CDR2 are SGHRS and YFSETQ. The CDR3 DNA is TGCGCCAGCAGCTTGGATAGGTCGGCGGGAGGGCCGGTGGGCACAGATACGCAGTATTTT. Translated: CASSLDRSAGGPVGTDTQYF. The whole variable domain, filled in from reference TRBV5-1 and TRBJ2-3, reads KAGVTQTPRYLIKTRGQQVTLSCSPISGHRSVSWYQQTPGQGLQFLFEYFSETQRNKGNFPGRFSGRQFSNSRSEMNVSTLELGDSALYLCASSLDRSAGGPVGTDTQYFGPGTRLTVL.

V is TRBV5-1 and J is TRBJ1-1; D is unresolved. In germline, CDR1 is SGHRS, CDR2 YFSETQ. The CDR3 is 16 residues long. The V gene lost 4 bases and the J gene lost 2 bases, with 18 bases spanning the gap. CDR3 residues: CASSPDPGLGNTEAFF. DNA of the CDR3: TGCGCCAGCAGCCCCGACCCGGGCCTGGGAAACACTGAAGCTTTCTTT.